The rows below give T cell receptor beta chains drawn from one sample of a study of blood T cell repertoires in COVID-19. The data were produced by immunoSEQ multiplex PCR, yet TCRdb's version contains in-frame clones alone and is incomplete. The sample consists of roughly 150,000 clones, roughly 85% of them appearing once. Sequencing was performed on peripheral blood. Receptors were obtained from a woman older than 75 with acute or convalescent COVID-19. Each CDR3 is given with its conserved first and last residue. D genes are given only for firm matches. The listing skips clone size in some rows; elsewhere it reads once, few, many or a size class.

d_call | clone_size | j_call | cdr3_length | v_call | cdr3_aa | cdr3_nt
TRBD2 | NA | TRBJ2-7 | 15 | TRBV18 | CASSPPLAGTYEQYF | TGTGCCAGCTCACCACCCCTAGCGGGAACCTACGAGCAGTACTTC
NA | NA | TRBJ1-1 | 15 | TRBV7-2 | CASSLDSRGGTEAFF | TGTGCCAGCAGCTTAGATAGCAGGGGTGGCACTGAAGCTTTCTTT
NA | few | TRBJ1-2 | 14 | TRBV14 | CASSPGGPGYGYTF | TGTGCCAGCAGCCCGGGGGGTCCCGGCTATGGCTACACCTTC
TRBD1 | NA | TRBJ1-2 | 15 | TRBV27 | CASRSSPGQGYGYTF | TGTGCCAGCAGGTCAAGTCCAGGACAGGGGTATGGCTACACCTTC
NA | once | TRBJ1-1 | 14 | TRBV29-1 | CSVERTEVNTEAFF | TGCAGCGTCGAGAGGACAGAAGTGAACACTGAAGCTTTCTTT
NA | few | TRBJ1-1 | 15 | TRBV3-1/TRBV3-2 | CASSHLGLLDTEAFF | TGTGCCAGCAGCCATCTTGGACTGCTCGACACTGAAGCTTTCTTT
TRBD1 | NA | TRBJ1-2 | 15 | TRBV18 | CASSEDRITNYGYTF | TGTGCCAGCTCAGAGGACAGGATAACCAACTATGGCTACACCTTC
NA | NA | TRBJ2-7 | 13 | TRBV5-4 | CASTGGAFYEQYF | TGTGCCAGCACCGGAGGGGCGTTCTACGAGCAGTACTTC
NA | few | TRBJ1-4 | 14 | TRBV10-3 | CAISDSARDEKLFF | TGTGCCATCAGTGACTCAGCCAGGGATGAAAAACTGTTTTTT
NA | NA | TRBJ1-1 | 13 | TRBV7-3 | CASSATGNTEAFF | TGTGCCAGCAGCGCCACAGGGAACACTGAAGCTTTCTTT
NA | NA | TRBJ2-2 | 13 | TRBV24-1 | CATREGASGELFF | TGTGCCACCAGGGAGGGGGCTTCCGGGGAGCTGTTTTTT
NA | NA | TRBJ2-5 | 13 | TRBV2 | CASSGAGSETQYF | TGTGCCAGCAGTGGGGCGGGCTCGGAGACCCAGTACTTC
NA | NA | TRBJ2-2 | 16 | TRBV6-4 | CASSDSAGMNTGELFF | TGTGCCAGCAGTGACTCGGCAGGGATGAACACCGGGGAGCTGTTTTTT
NA | NA | TRBJ1-1 | 14 | TRBV6-2/TRBV6-3 | CASSYERPRTEAFF | TGTGCCAGCAGTTACGAGAGACCTAGAACTGAAGCTTTCTTT
NA | NA | TRBJ1-6 | 15 | TRBV7-8 | CASSLATGGNSPLHF | TGTGCCAGCAGCTTAGCGACCGGGGGTAATTCACCCCTCCACTTT
NA | NA | TRBJ1-4 | 18 | TRBV6-1 | CASSEEGSTGWANEKLFF | TGTGCCAGCAGTGAAGAGGGTTCTACAGGGTGGGCTAATGAAAAACTGTTTTTT
NA | NA | TRBJ1-3 | 14 | TRBV19 | CASSFAARRNTIYF | TGTGCCAGTAGTTTTGCGGCTAGGCGAAACACCATATATTTT
TRBD2 | NA | TRBJ2-1 | 18 | TRBV5-1 | CASSPQLAGEVAYNEQFF | TGCGCCAGCAGCCCACAACTAGCGGGAGAGGTGGCCTACAATGAGCAGTTCTTC
NA | once | TRBJ2-3 | 14 | TRBV9 | CASSLGTSGDTQYF | TGTGCCAGCAGCCTAGGGACCAGCGGAGATACGCAGTATTTT
TRBD2 | NA | TRBJ2-7 | 13 | TRBV19 | CATRGGPLYEQYF | TGTGCCACCCGGGGGGGACCACTCTACGAGCAGTACTTC
NA | NA | TRBJ2-3 | 13 | TRBV4-3 | CASSQELADTQYF | TGCGCCAGCAGCCAAGAACTAGCAGATACGCAGTATTTT
NA | NA | TRBJ1-3 | 15 | TRBV15 | CATSRDRYSGNTIYF | TGTGCCACCAGCAGAGATCGCTACTCTGGAAACACCATATATTTT
TRBD2 | NA | TRBJ2-2 | 14 | TRBV6-5 | CASTTAGFTGELFF | TGTGCCAGCACCACAGCGGGGTTCACCGGGGAGCTGTTTTTT
NA | NA | TRBJ1-1 | 15 | TRBV7-9 | CASSPGHVLNTEAFF | TGTGCCAGCAGCCCTGGACACGTTCTGAACACTGAAGCTTTCTTT
TRBD1 | NA | TRBJ1-2 | 14 | TRBV27 | CASRLKGASGGYTF | TGTGCCAGCAGACTAAAGGGGGCTTCAGGAGGCTACACCTTC
TRBD1 | NA | TRBJ2-3 | 15 | TRBV19 | CATSIGTGGERTQYF | TGTGCCACCTCGATCGGGACAGGGGGCGAGCGTACGCAGTATTTT
TRBD1 | few | TRBJ1-2 | 13 | TRBV28 | CASSLGQSYGYTF | TGTGCCAGCAGCCTGGGACAGTCATATGGCTACACCTTC
TRBD1 | NA | TRBJ2-7 | 14 | TRBV6-2/TRBV6-3 | CASSRTGSAYEQYF | TGTGCCAGCAGCCGGACAGGGAGCGCCTACGAGCAGTACTTC
TRBD1 | NA | TRBJ2-7 | 14 | TRBV6-4 | CASRPGQGSHEQYF | TGTGCCAGCAGACCGGGACAGGGGTCCCACGAGCAGTACTTC
NA | NA | TRBJ2-7 | 13 | TRBV14 | CASNTGLSDEQYF | TGTGCCAGCAATACAGGGTTGAGTGACGAGCAGTACTTC
NA | NA | TRBJ1-4 | 12 | TRBV2 | CASRQGLEKLFF | TGTGCCAGCAGACAGGGCCTAGAAAAACTGTTTTTT
TRBD2 | NA | TRBJ2-3 | 17 | TRBV6-2/TRBV6-3 | CASSPEGLALSTDTQYF | TGTGCCAGCAGTCCCGAAGGACTAGCCCTAAGCACAGATACGCAGTATTTT
TRBD1 | few | TRBJ2-7 | 14 | TRBV7-9 | CASSSRDRHYEQYF | TGTGCCAGCAGCTCCCGGGACAGACACTACGAGCAGTACTTC
NA | NA | TRBJ2-3 | 15 | TRBV9 | CASAPTAPGTDTQYF | TGTGCCAGCGCACCGACAGCTCCCGGCACAGATACGCAGTATTTT
NA | NA | TRBJ2-3 | 18 | TRBV3-1/TRBV3-2 | CAISQGGPGNTSTDTQYF | TGTGCCATCTCCCAGGGGGGTCCAGGTAATACTAGCACAGATACGCAGTATTTT
TRBD1 | NA | TRBJ2-5 | 14 | TRBV5-1 | CASSGTGSQETQYF | TGCGCCAGCAGCGGGACAGGGAGTCAAGAGACCCAGTACTTC
NA | NA | TRBJ1-6 | 13 | TRBV6-2/TRBV6-3 | CASSAGLNSPLHF | TGTGCCAGCAGTGCAGGGCTCAATTCACCCCTCCACTTT
TRBD2 | NA | TRBJ2-1 | 14 | TRBV29-1 | CSAQVIAGVNEQFF | TGCAGCGCCCAGGTTATAGCGGGAGTTAATGAGCAGTTCTTC
NA | NA | TRBJ2-6 | 16 | TRBV19 | CASSMLGQTGANVLTF | TGTGCCAGTAGTATGCTAGGCCAGACTGGGGCCAACGTCCTGACTTTC
TRBD1 | NA | TRBJ2-3 | 17 | TRBV3-1/TRBV3-2 | CASSQTKPGQGTDTQYF | TGTGCCAGCAGCCAAACCAAACCGGGACAGGGCACAGATACGCAGTATTTT
TRBD2 | NA | TRBJ2-3 | 17 | TRBV5-4 | CASSPWGLAGLTDTQYF | TGTGCCAGCAGCCCCTGGGGACTAGCGGGACTCACAGATACGCAGTATTTT
NA | NA | TRBJ1-6 | 12 | TRBV7-2 | CASSWPHSPLHF | TGTGCCAGCAGCTGGCCCCATTCACCCCTCCACTTT
NA | few | TRBJ2-3 | 16 | TRBV5-1 | CASSPILAGATDTQYF | TGCGCCAGCAGCCCTATATTGGCGGGGGCCACAGATACGCAGTATTTT
NA | NA | TRBJ2-3 | 14 | TRBV11-2 | CASSLGIASDTQYF | TGTGCCAGCAGCTTAGGGATAGCTTCTGATACGCAGTATTTT
NA | NA | TRBJ1-2 | 13 | TRBV6-5 | CASRAGVSDGYTF | TGTGCCAGCAGGGCAGGGGTCTCGGATGGCTACACCTTC
TRBD1 | once | TRBJ1-4 | 13 | TRBV4-3 | CASSQNRGEKLFF | TGCGCCAGCAGCCAAAACAGGGGCGAAAAACTGTTTTTT
NA | NA | TRBJ1-1 | 11 | TRBV28 | CASSHDREAFF | TGTGCCAGCAGTCACGACAGGGAAGCTTTCTTT
TRBD2 | NA | TRBJ2-7 | 15 | TRBV5-4 | CASRQGTSGTYEQYF | TGTGCCAGCAGGCAAGGGACTAGCGGGACCTACGAGCAGTACTTC
NA | NA | TRBJ1-1 | 14 | TRBV5-1 | CASSLDQLNTEAFF | TGCGCCAGCAGCTTGGATCAGTTGAACACTGAAGCTTTCTTT
TRBD1 | NA | TRBJ1-2 | 13 | TRBV6-2/TRBV6-3 | CASSPDRFYGYTF | TGTGCCAGCAGCCCGGACAGGTTCTATGGCTACACCTTC
TRBD1 | NA | TRBJ2-1 | 12 | TRBV10-3 | CAISDLADRGFF | TGTGCCATCAGTGATTTAGCGGACAGGGGGTTCTTC
NA | NA | TRBJ2-5 | 14 | TRBV2 | CASAGKGRQETQYF | TGTGCCAGCGCTGGGAAGGGGCGACAAGAGACCCAGTACTTC
TRBD1 | NA | TRBJ2-1 | 15 | TRBV19 | CASIPDRGSYNEQFF | TGTGCCAGTATCCCGGACAGGGGATCCTACAATGAGCAGTTCTTC
NA | NA | TRBJ2-7 | 15 | TRBV19 | CASSYRRGSSYEQYF | TGTGCCAGTAGTTACCGACGAGGGAGTTCCTACGAGCAGTACTTC
NA | few | TRBJ1-2 | 13 | TRBV6-6 | CASSQDINYGYTF | TGTGCCAGCAGCCAGGACATAAACTATGGCTACACCTTC